This T cell receptor beta chain is from a study of Graves' ophthalmopathy and Graves' hyperthyroidism. Study context: Peripheral blood was gathered at the point of initial diagnosis, before any treatment started. Whole-study findings and limits: Most thyroid clonotypes with frequency above 0.001 were detected in blood too.

This clonotype was recorded at least ten times. Its antigen is as yet unknown. As diagnostic evidence, clinical symptoms, serum thyroxine, TRAb, thyroid ultrasound and orbital computed tomography were relied upon. It was from 10 ml of fresh peripheral blood that the PBMCs came. Using RNA transcripts, the TCR beta CDR3 regions were amplified. A first-round RT-PCR used HTBI primers, followed by a second-round multiplex PCR. TCRdb passed the multiplex PCR reads through MiXCR, listing each CDR3 protein once. The data hold 300,000 to 400,000 distinct CDR3 sequences, with 15% to 20% observed a single time. V was trimmed by 2 bases and J by 1 base, leaving 8 bases between them. The CDR3 is 13 residues long. Germline CDR1 and CDR2: DFQATT and SNEGSKA (reference sequence).

The J gene is TRBJ2-5, the V gene TRBV20-1; tentatively, D is TRBD2 (6 bases). The sequenced material came from peripheral blood. The sequence came from an adult man with Graves' ophthalmopathy. In DNA form, the CDR3 reads TGCAGTGCTAGAAGGGAGGCCCAAGAGACCCAGTACTTC. It specifies CSARREAQETQYF.